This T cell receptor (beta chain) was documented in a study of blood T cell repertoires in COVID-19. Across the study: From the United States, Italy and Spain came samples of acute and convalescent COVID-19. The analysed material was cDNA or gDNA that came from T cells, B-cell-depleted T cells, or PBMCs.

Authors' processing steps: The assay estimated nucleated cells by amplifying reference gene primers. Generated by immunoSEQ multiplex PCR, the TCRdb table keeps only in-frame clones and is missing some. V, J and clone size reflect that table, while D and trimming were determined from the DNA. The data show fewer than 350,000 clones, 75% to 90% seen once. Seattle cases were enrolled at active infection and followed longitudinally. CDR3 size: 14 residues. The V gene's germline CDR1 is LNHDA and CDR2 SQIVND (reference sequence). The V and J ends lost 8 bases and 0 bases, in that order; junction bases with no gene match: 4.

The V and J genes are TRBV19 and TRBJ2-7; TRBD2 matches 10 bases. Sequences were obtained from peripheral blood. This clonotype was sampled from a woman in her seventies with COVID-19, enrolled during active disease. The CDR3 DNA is TGTGCCAGTGCTCTAGCGGGGGCCTCCTACGAGCAGTACTTC. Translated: CASALAGASYEQYF.